The 19 T cell receptor beta chains presented below share a single source sample, sequenced in a study of Graves' ophthalmopathy and Graves' hyperthyroidism. Amplification targeted the TCR beta CDR3 regions, with RNA transcripts as the source material. After a first-round RT-PCR with HTBI primers, a second-round multiplex PCR was run. TCRdb redid the calling of the multiplex PCR reads with MiXCR, one entry per CDR3 protein. The profile covers about 550,000 distinct CDR3 sequences, with under 45% appearing a single time and about 4% taken by the ten largest. What was sequenced was peripheral blood or thyroid tissue (not recorded which). The origin of the receptors is an adult man with Graves' hyperthyroidism.

The V call is TRBV27, the J call TRBJ1-2; TRBD1 aligns across 8 bases. Per germline, CDR1 MNHEY and CDR2 SMNVEV (reference sequence). The CDR3 runs 13 residues. J was trimmed by 7 bases and V by 4 bases; bases with no gene match: 5. The CDR3 sequence: CASSYRTGTGYTF. The CDR3 DNA sequence: TGTGCCAGCAGTTACCGGACAGGGACTGGCTACACCTTC.

This clonotype appeared many times. The gene calls are TRBV20-1 and TRBJ1-6; the D is unclear. The V gene's germline CDR1 is DFQATT and CDR2 SNEGSKA (reference sequence). Trimming pared 3 bases from V and 0 bases from J, leaving 0 bases between. The CDR3 length is 12 residues. CDR3 nucleotides: TGCAGTGCTAGCTCCTATAATTCACCCCTCCACTTT. Its protein product is CSASSYNSPLHF.

The J gene is TRBJ1-2, the V gene TRBV19, with a possible D match to TRBD1 (6 bases). The CDR3 runs to 13 residues. V lost 7 bases to trimming and J lost 3 bases, with 12 bases between them. Germline-derived CDR1 and CDR2 are LNHDA and SQIVND (reference sequence). In DNA form, the CDR3 reads TGTGCCAGTAATAGGGGGAGCTACTATGGCTACACCTTC. Amino acid sequence: CASNRGSYYGYTF.

This clonotype was recorded at least ten times. This rearrangement joins TRBV10-2 to TRBJ1-6; 8 bases line up with TRBD1. The CDR3 is 13 residues long. Germline V gives CDR1 WSHSY, CDR2 SAAADI. Trimming at V came to 4 bases and at J to 11 bases, leaving 4 bases not matched to a gene. The CDR3 reads CASSGTGPPPLHF. CDR3 sequence (DNA): TGCGCCAGCAGTGGGACAGGGCCCCCACCCCTCCACTTT.

At least ten counts were recorded for this clonotype. V and J are TRBV7-8 and TRBJ1-1; perhaps TRBD1 as D (6 bases). Germline CDR1 SGHVS, CDR2 FQNEAQ. This CDR3 spans 12 amino acids. Deletions cut 5 bases from V and 7 bases from J, with 11 bases between. The CDR3 is CASSPDRVEAFF. As DNA, the CDR3 is TGTGCCAGCAGCCCGGACAGAGTTGAAGCTTTCTTT.

This clonotype was seen ten or more times. This chain connects TRBV5-6 to TRBJ1-3, with D maybe TRBD1 (6 bases). The CDR3 sequence is 16 residues long. V was clipped by 2 bases and J by 3 bases, with 15 bases between them. The germline gives CDR1 SGHDT, CDR2 YYEEEE. The CDR3 region has the DNA TGTGCCAGCAGCTTTGGGGGCAGTCTGGGTGGAAACACCATATATTTT. Amino acid sequence: CASSFGGSLGGNTIYF.

This clonotype has ten or more counts. The chain recombines TRBV7-2 with TRBJ2-7, with 9 bases lining up with TRBD1. The V and J ends lost 5 bases and 4 bases, in that order; junction bases with no gene match: 6. Germline assignment: CDR1 SGHTA and CDR2 FQGNSA. The CDR3 consists of 14 residues. DNA for the CDR3: TGTGCCAGCAGCATCACAGGGGGCGGTTACGAGCAGTACTTC. Translated: CASSITGGGYEQYF.

This chain connects TRBV9 to TRBJ2-2; D possibly corresponds to TRBD2 (5 bases). This CDR3 contains 15 residues. From germline, CDR1 is SGDLS and CDR2 YYNGEE. Trimming stripped 4 bases from V and 1 base from J, with 11 bases between. The CDR3 is CASSPRTLNTGELFF. CDR3 nucleotide sequence: TGTGCCAGCAGCCCCCGGACTTTGAACACCGGGGAGCTGTTTTTT.

Only a few counts were recorded for this clonotype. This chain uses TRBV29-1 with TRBJ2-7; 9 bases agree with TRBD2. Gene TRBJ2-1 matches the end of the DNA better, so the J call may be wrong. Germline CDR1 is SQVTM and CDR2 is ANQGSEA. The CDR3 totals 14 residues. CDR3 nucleotide sequence: TGCAGCGTTGAAAAGGGACTAGCAAGCAATGAGCAGTTCTTC. Its translation: CSVEKGLASNEQFF.

CDR3 nucleotides: TGCGCCAGCGCGAGTAGCGGCAATGAGCAGTACTTC. Translating it yields CASASSGNEQYF. The rearrangement joins TRBV5-1 to TRBJ2-7; the D gene is possibly TRBD2 (6 bases). Looked up from germline, CDR1 is SGHRS and CDR2 is YFSETQ. The V gene lost 7 bases and the J gene lost 7 bases, with 15 bases spanning the gap. The CDR3 length is 12 residues.

In this sample, this clonotype turned up a few times. The chain employs TRBV19 and TRBJ1-6; perhaps TRBD1 as D (5 bases). The V end lost 8 bases, the J end lost 6 bases, and 11 bases lay between the germline ends. This CDR3 is 13 amino acids long. Germline-derived CDR1 and CDR2 are LNHDA and SQIVND (reference sequence). CDR3 nucleotides: TGTGCCAGTGGGAAGAGGGGTAATTCACCCCTCCACTTT. This translates into CASGKRGNSPLHF.

Worth noting for this clonotype: The junction differs from germline at one of its ends, possibly a read error. The gene calls are TRBV10-2 and TRBJ2-5; 7 bases are shared with TRBD1. CDR1 and CDR2 (germline): WSHSY, SAAADI. This CDR3 is 15 amino acids long. The CDR3 DNA is TGTGCCAGCAGTACAGGGGCCTACGGTCGAGAGACCCAGTACTTC. Protein sequence: CASSTGAYGRETQYF.

In this sample, this clonotype turned up many times. DNA of the CDR3: TGCAGCGCCCCCAGGACAGGACAAGAGACCCAGTACTTC. Translating it yields CSAPRTGQETQYF. The gene calls are TRBV29-1 and TRBJ2-5, with 7 bases aligning to TRBD1. The CDR3 is made up of 13 amino acids. Trimming at V came to 7 bases and at J to 2 bases, leaving 7 bases not matched to a gene. Germline loops: CDR1 SQVTM, CDR2 ANQGSEA.

This clonotype was observed a handful of times. The DNA for the CDR3 is TGTGCCAGCAGCCCCCCCTTGACTAGCAGGGATACGCAGTATTTT. Translation gives CASSPPLTSRDTQYF. The chain links TRBV7-8 to TRBJ2-3, with TRBD2 matching over 7 bases. The V segment lost 5 bases and the J segment 6 bases; nucleotides outside the gene matches: 11. This CDR3 comprises 15 residues. The germline gives CDR1 SGHVS, CDR2 FQNEAQ.

At least ten counts were recorded for this clonotype. This chain joins TRBV7-2 and TRBJ2-5; tentatively, D is TRBD2 (6 bases). The CDR3 is made up of 17 amino acids. Trimming left V 4 bases short and J 2 bases short, with 20 bases between. Germline V gene data show CDR1 as SGHTA and CDR2 as FQGNSA. CDR3 nucleotides: TGTGCCAGCAGCTCCCCATGGTCTAGAGGGAGGCAAGAGACCCAGTACTTC. Translating it yields CASSSPWSRGRQETQYF.

The rearrangement joins TRBV12-3 or TRBV12-4 to TRBJ1-5; TRBD2 agrees at 12 bases. The assigned J gene may be wrong: the sequence end matches TRBJ2-3 better. The CDR3 length is 14 residues. CDR3 DNA sequence: TGTGCCAGCACCCTAGCGGGGGGGCCAGATACGCAGTATTTT. This codes for CASTLAGGPDTQYF.

The table lists this clonotype with many counts. This chain links TRBV20-1 with TRBJ2-5; D remains ambiguous. This CDR3 region has 13 residues. Trimming took off 6 bases at V and 5 bases at J, with 16 bases between the two ends. Per germline, CDR1 DFQATT and CDR2 SNEGSKA (reference sequence). The CDR3 nucleotides are TGCAGTGCCCACCCCCTGGACGTGGAGACCCAGTACTTC. Its translation is CSAHPLDVETQYF.

This chain links TRBV2 with TRBJ1-5; D is possibly TRBD1 (5 bases). CDR3 size: 15 residues. The V and J ends lost 5 bases and 5 bases respectively, with 16 bases between them. CDR1 is SNHLY, CDR2 FYNNEI, per germline. CDR3 DNA sequence: TGTGCCAGCAGTTACTCGGCAGGGTCGGATCAGCCCCAGCATTTT. Residues: CASSYSAGSDQPQHF. The full variable domain, rest sourced from reference TRBV2 and TRBJ1-5, is EPEVTQTPSHQVTQMGQEVILRCVPISNHLYFYWYRQILGQKVEFLVSFYNNEISEKSEIFDDQFSVERPDGSNFTLKIRSTKLEDSAMYFCASSYSAGSDQPQHFGDGTRLSIL.

The chain joins TRBV29-1 to TRBJ2-7; TRBD1 matches 7 bases. Germline loops: CDR1 SQVTM, CDR2 ANQGSEA. V gave up 5 bases and J gave up 7 bases; unmatched junction bases: 8. This CDR3 has 12 residues. The CDR3 bases are TGCAGCGTTCTGACAGGGCTGGGGGAGCAGTACTTC. Encoded protein: CSVLTGLGEQYF.